This T cell receptor beta chain stems from a study of Graves' ophthalmopathy and Graves' hyperthyroidism. Amplification of TCR beta CDR3 regions used RNA transcripts. RT-PCR in the first round used HTBI primers; a second-round multiplex PCR followed. TCRdb recomputed calls from the multiplex PCR reads with MiXCR, one row per CDR3 protein. The data contain around 1,200,000 distinct CDR3 sequences, less than 45% of them singletons. Clinical symptoms, serum thyroxine, TRAb, thyroid ultrasound and orbital computed tomography were relied on for diagnosis. The V segment lost 4 bases and the J segment 2 bases; nucleotides outside the gene matches: 9. The germline CDR1 and CDR2 sequences are WSHSY and SAAADI. The length of the CDR3 is 18 residues.

The clonotype was recovered from an adult man with Graves' hyperthyroidism. The chain joins TRBV10-2 to TRBJ2-7; TRBD2 matches 15 bases. The source material was peripheral blood or thyroid tissue (not recorded which). The CDR3 DNA is TGCGCCAGCAGTGCCGGACTAGCGGGAGGGCTAGGACCCTACGAGCAGTACTTC. The encoded protein is CASSAGLAGGLGPYEQYF.